Below, 16 T cell receptor beta chains from the same sample are listed, as sequenced in a study of spatial heterogeneity in lung cancer (dated 2019 in TCRdb). This specimen's time point label, interpreted: blood at routine non-recurrence follow-up after resection. Whole RNA extracted from tumor and nontumor lung tissue, or from cryopreserved PBMC samples, was used for TCR sequencing without cell sorting. Libraries came from 5' RACE. The instrument given in TCRdb is NextSeq 500. TCRdb passed the public sequencing reads through fastp at Q25 and MiXCR, retaining productive beta sequences. Each entry merges the rows of one CDR3 protein and shows their most common DNA and genes. This sample holds about 52,000 distinct CDR3 sequences; roughly 8.1% were observed only once. The ten largest clonotypes hold roughly 37% of the sample. This specimen was PBMCs, taken at follow-up. The receptors were sampled from a female donor with early-stage non-small cell lung cancer.

This clonotype occurred many times. This rearrangement joins TRBV20-1 to TRBJ1-3; D ambiguous. CDR1 DFQATT and CDR2 SNEGSKA come from the germline V gene (reference sequence). Trimming cost V 1 base and J 7 bases, with 8 bases left between them. The CDR3 totals 12 residues. For the CDR3, the DNA is TGCAGTGCTAGAGGTTCCGGGAACACCATATATTTT. Translated, it gives CSARGSGNTIYF.

This clonotype appeared many times. CDR3 coding DNA: TGCAGTGCTAGAGGCACTAGCGGGGGTAACAATGAGCAGTTCTTC. Translated, it gives CSARGTSGGNNEQFF. The genes are TRBV20-1 and TRBJ2-1; TRBD2 matches at 11 bases. The germline V gene has CDR1 DFQATT and CDR2 SNEGSKA (reference sequence). The CDR3 length is 15 residues. The V segment lost 1 base and the J segment 5 bases; nucleotides outside the gene matches: 4.

The chain combines TRBV11-2 with TRBJ2-2, with TRBD1 as a possible D gene (6 bases). Germline CDR1 reads SGHAT; CDR2 reads FQNNGV. CDR3 size: 16 residues. Between the trimmed V and J ends, which lost 5 bases and 7 bases, there was a span of 20 bases. CDR3 DNA sequence: TGTGCCAGCAGCCCGCTACTTGGGGGCTCGGGCGGGGAGCTGTTTTTT. It codes for CASSPLLGGSGGELFF.

This clonotype was seen at least ten times. J is TRBJ2-1 and V is TRBV4-3; TRBD2 matches 10 bases. Trimming removed 6 bases from V and 5 bases from J; junction bases left unmatched: 4. The V gene's germline CDR1 is LGHNA and CDR2 YSLEER. This CDR3 is built from 14 residues. CDR3 region: CASSRSGGHNEQFF. The CDR3 nucleotides read TGCGCCAGCAGTCGTAGCGGGGGGCACAATGAGCAGTTCTTC.

This clonotype was observed many times. The gene calls are TRBV5-1 and TRBJ2-2; unclear D gene. The CDR3 has 13 amino acids. Trimming left V 7 bases short and J 0 bases short, with 7 bases between. CDR1 and CDR2 from the germline V gene are SGHRS and YFSETQ. The CDR3 loop is CASLSTNTGELFF. In nucleotides, the CDR3 is TGCGCCAGCCTCAGTACGAACACCGGGGAGCTGTTTTTT.

This clonotype appeared many times. Relative to the germline gene, one junction end is altered; a read error may explain this. V is TRBV4-2 and J is TRBJ1-6; 7 bases fit TRBD1. CDR1 and CDR2 (germline): LGHNA, YNFKEQ. The length of the CDR3 is 14 residues. Here the CDR3 reads CASSQEDLDRTLYF. The CDR3 nucleotides are TGTGCCAGCAGCCAAGAAGACTTGGACAGGACCCTCTACTTT.

There are many counts of this clonotype. This chain links TRBV7-6 with TRBJ2-3, with 8 bases fitting TRBD2. Germline V gene sequence: CDR1 SGHVS, CDR2 FNYEAQ. V shed 7 bases, J shed 4 bases, and the junction held 10 bases outside the gene matches. The length of the CDR3 is 15 residues. CDR3 region: CASKSSGGTSDTQYF. The CDR3 DNA sequence: TGTGCCAGCAAATCCAGCGGGGGAACATCAGATACGCAGTATTTT.

The J gene is TRBJ2-1, the V gene TRBV5-1; D remains unclear. CDR3 length: 13 residues. Germline V CDR1 and CDR2: SGHRS, YFSETQ. V lost 0 bases and J 10 bases, leaving 11 bases between the germline ends. The CDR3 coding sequence is TGCGCCAGCAGCTTGGGCAGTCCTGCAGAGCAGTTCTTC. This gives the protein CASSLGSPAEQFF.

The gene calls are TRBV4-3 and TRBJ1-4, with D unclear. Germline V gene lookup returns CDR1 LGHNA and CDR2 YSLEER. V was pared by 0 bases and J by 6 bases, with 8 bases between. The CDR3 is 14 amino acids. CDR3 nucleotides: TGCGCCAGCAGCCAAGATCTAGGCCATGAAAAACTGTTTTTT. It specifies CASSQDLGHEKLFF.

Many counts were recorded for this clonotype. This sequence joins TRBV7-9 and TRBJ1-1, with 9 nucleotides matching TRBD1. The J segment lost 8 bases and the V segment lost 6 bases, leaving 7 bases of the junction unmatched. This CDR3 is built from 13 residues. Germline V gives CDR1 SEHNR, CDR2 FQNEAQ (reference sequence). CDR3 amino acids: CASRLRQGGEAFF. The CDR3 nucleotides read TGTGCCAGCAGACTCCGACAGGGGGGAGAAGCTTTCTTT.

This clonotype has a count of ten or more. The V and J genes are TRBV7-2 and TRBJ1-1; weak D call: TRBD1 (6 bases). CDR3 length: 13 residues. Germline CDR1 SGHTA, CDR2 FQGNSA. V was trimmed by 3 bases and J by 2 bases, leaving 7 bases between them. The CDR3 loop reads CASSLGHNTEAFF. CDR3 DNA: TGTGCCAGCAGCTTGGGACACAACACTGAAGCTTTCTTT.

This clonotype was counted ten times or more. The chain carries TRBV7-2 and TRBJ2-1; D may match TRBD1 or TRBD2 (5 bases each). CDR3 length: 15 amino acids. Germline V gene lookup returns CDR1 SGHTA and CDR2 FQGNSA. Trimming removed 5 bases at V and 4 bases at J, with 15 bases between. CDR3 nucleotide sequence: TGTGCCAGCAGCCTGGGACCCCCAAATTACAATGAGCAGTTCTTC. Translating it yields CASSLGPPNYNEQFF. The full variable domain, rest sourced from reference TRBV7-2 and TRBJ2-1, is GAGVSQSPSNKVTEKGKDVELRCDPISGHTALYWYRQSLGQGLEFLIYFQGNSAPDKSGLPSDRFSAERTGGSVSTLTIQRTQQEDSAVYLCASSLGPPNYNEQFFGPGTRLTVL.

Remarks on this clonotype: Possible read error: a much larger clone is one base away. The chain is built from TRBV27 and TRBJ2-1, with 11 bases matching TRBD2. V lost 7 bases to trimming and J lost 6 bases; unmatched junction nucleotides: 11. CDR1 MNHEY and CDR2 SMNVEV come from the germline V gene (reference sequence). The CDR3 runs 16 residues. Written as DNA, the CDR3 is TGTGCCAGCACCCGATCTAGCGGGGGGCTTCCCAATGAGCAGTTCTTC. Encoded protein: CASTRSSGGLPNEQFF.

This clonotype occurred many times. The chain is built from TRBV7-9 and TRBJ2-6; no definite D call. Germline CDR1 is SEHNR and CDR2 is FQNEAQ (reference sequence). The CDR3 has 16 amino acids. V was trimmed by 1 base and J by 1 base, leaving 8 bases between them. The CDR3 DNA reads TGTGCCAGCAGCTTAGTTGGTGAATCTGGGGCCAACGTCCTGACTTTC. It translates to CASSLVGESGANVLTF.

This clonotype was observed many times. The rearrangement joins TRBV2 to TRBJ2-7; TRBD2 aligns across 8 bases. J was trimmed by 0 bases and V by 5 bases; bases with no gene match: 3. Germline CDR1 and CDR2: SNHLY and FYNNEI. The CDR3 has 14 residues. CDR3: CASSFSGASYEQYF. DNA for the CDR3: TGTGCCAGCAGTTTTAGCGGGGCCTCCTACGAGCAGTACTTC. Full variable domain (missing parts from reference TRBV2 and TRBJ2-7): EPEVTQTPSHQVTQMGQEVILRCVPISNHLYFYWYRQILGQKVEFLVSFYNNEISEKSEIFDDQFSVERPDGSNFTLKIRSTKLEDSAMYFCASSFSGASYEQYFGPGTRLTVT.

In this sample, this clonotype turned up a few times. The V call is TRBV6-5, the J call TRBJ1-2; no clear D. CDR3 size: 14 residues. V shed 4 bases and J shed 4 bases, with 13 bases lying between them. Germline-derived CDR1 and CDR2 are MNHEY and SVGAGI. The CDR3 sequence: CASSSPVPPYGYTF. The CDR3 region has the DNA TGTGCCAGCAGTTCCCCGGTTCCGCCCTATGGCTACACCTTC.